Shown below are 32 T cell receptor beta chains from a single sample sequenced in a study of cytomegalovirus exposure and HLA in healthy donors. Clones were sequenced by immunoSEQ multiplex PCR, and TCRdb holds only the in-frame ones, with some missing. Here the sample spans roughly 60,000 clones, less than 96% being singletons. Sequencing was performed on PBMCs. These TCRs come from a woman under 30 in good health and CMV-seronegative.

The V and J genes are TRBV4-1 and TRBJ2-4, with TRBD1 identical over 7 bases. There are 16 residues in the CDR3. Germline-derived CDR1 and CDR2 are MGHRA and YSYEKL. V shed 1 base, J shed 2 bases, and the junction held 5 bases outside the gene matches. CDR3 sequence: CASSQGPGGTKNIQYF. Written as DNA, the CDR3 is TGCGCCAGCAGCCAAGGGCCAGGGGGAACCAAAAACATTCAGTACTTC.

This chain links TRBV7-2 with TRBJ2-6, with D maybe TRBD1 (5 bases). V shed 5 bases and J shed 2 bases, with 10 bases lying between them. Germline-derived CDR1 and CDR2 are SGHTA and FQGNSA. The CDR3 length is 15 residues. The CDR3 sequence: CASSRTRTGANVLTF. CDR3 sequence (DNA): TGTGCCAGCAGCCGGACAAGAACTGGGGCCAACGTCCTGACTTTC.

The chain has TRBV7-9 and TRBJ2-1; a possible D gene is TRBD2 (6 bases). CDR1 SEHNR and CDR2 FQNEAQ come from the germline V gene (reference sequence). Trimming shortened V by 1 base and J by 12 bases, and 7 bases separated the two germline ends. This CDR3 contains 11 residues. The CDR3 region is CASSLVGGQFF. Here the CDR3 DNA reads TGTGCCAGCAGCTTAGTGGGGGGGCAGTTCTTC.

This chain uses TRBV7-3 with TRBJ2-1; D might be TRBD2 (6 bases). V dropped 1 base and J dropped 4 bases, with 14 bases sitting between them. The CDR3 covers 16 residues. Germline CDR1 reads SGHTA; CDR2 reads FQGTGA. The CDR3: CASSLRGSGAYNEQFF. The CDR3 nucleotides are TGTGCCAGCAGCTTAAGGGGTAGCGGAGCTTACAATGAGCAGTTCTTC.

The V and J genes are TRBV7-2 and TRBJ2-1; tentative D call: TRBD2 (6 bases). CDR3 length: 19 residues. Germline CDR1 SGHTA, CDR2 FQGNSA. V was pared by 3 bases and J by 3 bases, with 24 bases between. The CDR3 is CASSFRPRKASGDYNEQFF. The CDR3 DNA sequence: TGTGCCAGCAGCTTTCGTCCTAGGAAGGCCTCGGGGGACTACAATGAGCAGTTCTTC.

This clone was seen only once. The chain couples TRBV6-6 to TRBJ2-7; a weak D match, TRBD1 (8 bases). Germline assignment: CDR1 MNHNY and CDR2 SVGAGI (reference sequence). This CDR3 is 16 amino acids long. With 6 bases removed from V and 1 base from J, the gap between germline ends came to 19 bases. The CDR3 coding sequence is TGTGCCAGCAGCCCCACAGGGGGGGTCCTTTCCTACGAGCAGTACTTC. Translation: CASSPTGGVLSYEQYF.

The chain employs TRBV7-9 and TRBJ1-1; 11 nucleotides line up with TRBD1. With 1 base clipped from V and 6 bases from J, the junction kept 4 bases outside the gene matches. This CDR3 comprises 15 residues. Germline V CDR1 and CDR2: SEHNR, FQNEAQ (reference sequence). The CDR3 DNA reads as TGTGCCAGCAGCTTAGAGGGGACAGGGGGGGCTGAAGCTTTCTTT. Its protein product is CASSLEGTGGAEAFF. The entire variable domain, with the rest obtained from reference TRBV7-9 and TRBJ1-1, is as follows: DTGVSQNPRHKITKRGQNVTFRCDPISEHNRLYWYRQTLGQGPEFLTYFQNEAQLEKSRLLSDRFSAERPKGSFSTLEIQRTEQGDSAMYLCASSLEGTGGAEAFFGQGTRLTVV.

In this sample, this clone turned up once. V usage is TRBV28 and J usage is TRBJ2-7; 8 nucleotides agree with TRBD2. Germline trimming cut 4 bases from V and 2 bases from J; bases unmatched to any gene: 13. This CDR3 comprises 17 residues. The V gene's germline CDR1 is MDHEN and CDR2 SYDVKM. This CDR3 is CASSSLDWGGGPYEQYF. The CDR3 DNA reads as TGTGCCAGCAGTTCCCTGGACTGGGGCGGGGGGCCCTACGAGCAGTACTTC.

The chain joins TRBV5-6 to TRBJ1-2; a possible D gene is TRBD1 (5 bases). Germline assignment: CDR1 SGHDT and CDR2 YYEEEE. This CDR3 comprises 16 residues. V was trimmed by 4 bases and J by 4 bases, leaving 20 bases between them. The CDR3 sequence is CASSLGGGDRGYGYTF. The CDR3 nucleotides are TGTGCCAGCAGCCTCGGAGGAGGGGACCGAGGCTATGGCTACACCTTC.

The rearrangement links TRBV7-9 to TRBJ2-7; D is possibly TRBD1 (6 bases). Per germline, CDR1 SEHNR and CDR2 FQNEAQ (reference sequence). Trimming took 5 bases from V and 0 from J, leaving 17 bases between them. This CDR3 has 16 amino acids. CDR3 nucleotide sequence: TGTGCCAGCAGCCCCACAGGGCTGGGGCCCTCCTACGAGCAGTACTTC. Its translation is CASSPTGLGPSYEQYF.

This chain joins TRBV5-4 and TRBJ2-3; TRBD2 aligns across 14 bases. J was trimmed by 2 bases and V by 4 bases; bases with no gene match: 6. The CDR3 loop spans 17 amino acids. The germline V gene has CDR1 SGHNT and CDR2 YYREEE (reference sequence). The CDR3 DNA reads as TGTGCCAGCAGCCCGGGACTAGCGGGGGCCCTCACAGATACGCAGTATTTT. This sequence encodes CASSPGLAGALTDTQYF.

The J gene is TRBJ1-2, the V gene TRBV30; the D gene is possibly TRBD1 (5 bases). V was trimmed by 0 bases and J by 8 bases, leaving 10 bases between them. This CDR3 has 12 amino acids. The V gene's germline CDR1 is GTSNPN and CDR2 SVGIG (reference sequence). CDR3 amino acids: CAWSVSPGGYTF. CDR3 bases: TGTGCCTGGAGTGTATCCCCAGGGGGCTACACCTTC. Full variable domain (outside the CDR3, taken from reference TRBV30 and TRBJ1-2): SQTIHQWPATLVQPVGSPLSLECTVEGTSNPNLYWYRQAAGRGLQLLFYSVGIGQISSEVPQNLSASRPQDRQFILSSKKLLLSDSGFYLCAWSVSPGGYTFGSGTRLTVV.

The CDR3 spells CASSPGTGGGTGELFF. The CDR3 DNA is TGTGCCAGCAGCCCCGGGACAGGGGGCGGGACCGGGGAGCTGTTTTTT. The chain recombines TRBV5-4 with TRBJ2-2; TRBD1 agrees at 12 bases. The germline V gene has CDR1 SGHNT and CDR2 YYREEE (reference sequence). After removal of 4 bases from V and 5 bases from J, the junction contained 6 bases not matched to a gene. The CDR3 covers 16 residues. The full variable domain, with the rest looked up from reference TRBV5-4 and TRBJ2-2, is ETGVTQSPTHLIKTRGQQVTLRCSSQSGHNTVSWYQQALGQGPQFIFQYYREEENGRGNFPPRFSGLQFPNYSSELNVNALELDDSALYLCASSPGTGGGTGELFFGEGSRLTVL.

The chain has TRBV7-2 and TRBJ1-6, with TRBD1 matching 10 bases. This CDR3 contains 14 residues. Losses at the gene ends were 5 bases for V and 9 bases for J; bases not matched to a gene: 4. In germline, CDR1 is SGHTA, CDR2 FQGNSA. This CDR3 reads CASSQTGGGSPLHF. The DNA for the CDR3 is TGTGCCAGCAGCCAGACAGGGGGCGGTTCACCCCTCCACTTT.

This chain connects TRBV4-2 to TRBJ2-1, with TRBD1 as a possible D gene (6 bases). Germline V CDR1 and CDR2: LGHNA, YNFKEQ. Trimming pared 4 bases from V and 8 bases from J, leaving 27 bases between. This CDR3 spans 18 amino acids. The CDR3 region is CASSLEWAGPGVAYEQFF. The CDR3 region has the DNA TGTGCCAGCAGCCTCGAGTGGGCCGGGCCAGGGGTTGCGTATGAGCAGTTCTTC.

This clone was observed a single time. The CDR3 nucleotides are TGTGCCAGCAGCCAAATTTGGGGCGACACTGAAGCTTTCTTT. Translating it yields CASSQIWGDTEAFF. The chain has TRBV14 and TRBJ1-1, with a possible D match to TRBD1 (5 bases). From germline, CDR1 is SGHDN and CDR2 FVKESK. Between the trimmed V and J ends, which lost 2 bases and 3 bases, there was a span of 10 bases. The CDR3 is 14 residues long.

The CDR3, as DNA: TGCAGTGCAGAAGGGGCTGGCTACACCTTC. Its protein is CSAEGAGYTF. This chain uses TRBV20-1 with TRBJ1-2, with D tentatively TRBD1 (5 bases). V was shortened by 6 bases and J by 7 bases, with 9 bases between the two germline ends. The germline gives CDR1 DFQATT, CDR2 SNEGSKA (reference sequence). CDR3 size: 10 residues.

This clone has just one count. The junction and the germline gene differ at one end; a read error may be behind it. The chain links TRBV5-1 to TRBJ2-7; 10 bases line up with TRBD1. The germline V gene has CDR1 SGHRS and CDR2 YFSETQ. This CDR3 has 12 amino acids. The CDR3 is CASSLAGQGPRF. CDR3 DNA sequence: TGCGCCAGCAGCTTGGCGGGACAGGGGCCTAGGTTC.

V usage is TRBV5-1 and J usage is TRBJ2-1, with 8 bases that match TRBD2. This CDR3 is 15 amino acids long. CDR1 is SGHRS and CDR2 is YFSETQ in the germline V gene. Losses at the gene ends were 4 bases for V and 0 bases for J; bases not matched to a gene: 3. CDR3 in amino acids: CASSPRGGSYNEQFF. CDR3 sequence (DNA): TGCGCCAGCAGCCCCCGGGGGGGCTCCTACAATGAGCAGTTCTTC.

This rearrangement joins TRBV25-1 to TRBJ2-6; the D is unclear. CDR3 size: 18 residues. Trimming took off 0 bases at V and 0 bases at J, with 12 bases between the two ends. Germline CDR1 is MGHDK and CDR2 is SYGVNS. CDR3 DNA: TGTGCCAGCAGTGAATATTCCGGGTCCAGCTCTGGGGCCAACGTCCTGACTTTC. This codes for CASSEYSGSSSGANVLTF.

J is TRBJ2-1 and V is TRBV21-1; the table gives TRBD2 as D, unverified against the DNA. TRBV21-1 is classified as a pseudogene. The CDR3 is 16 residues long. CDR3 in DNA: TGTGCCAGCAGCGGGGGACTAGCGGGGCCCTACAATGAGCAGTTCTTC. Translated, it gives CASSGGLAGPYNEQFF.

This chain uses TRBV28 with TRBJ2-7, with TRBD1 matching over 8 bases. Per germline, CDR1 MDHEN and CDR2 SYDVKM. CDR3 size: 15 residues. Losses at the gene ends were 8 bases for V and 4 bases for J; bases not matched to a gene: 13. The CDR3 bases are TGTGCCAGCCCCCCGCGCGGGACAGGCATTTACGAGCAGTACTTC. It encodes CASPPRGTGIYEQYF.

V and J are TRBV7-3 and TRBJ1-1, with 9 bases matching TRBD1. Germline V gives CDR1 SGHTA, CDR2 FQGTGA. This CDR3 region has 14 residues. V dropped 5 bases and J dropped 5; count of bases not matched to a gene: 6. For the CDR3, the DNA is TGTGCCAGCAGCGCGACAGGGGGGGGGACTGAAGCTTTCTTT. Amino acids: CASSATGGGTEAFF.

The rearrangement links TRBV10-3 to TRBJ2-1, with 9 bases aligning to TRBD1. Germline CDR1 is ENHRY and CDR2 is SYGVKD. V trimming: 3 bases; J trimming: 4 bases; junction bases outside the gene matches: 7. This CDR3 has 16 residues. The DNA for the CDR3 is TGTGCCATCAGTGACCCCGGACAGGGGAATTACAATGAGCAGTTCTTC. Translation gives CAISDPGQGNYNEQFF.

V usage is TRBV5-4 and J usage is TRBJ2-3; 8 bases map to TRBD2. With 0 bases clipped from V and 2 bases from J, the junction kept 11 bases outside the gene matches. This CDR3 has 18 residues. Germline V gives CDR1 SGHNT, CDR2 YYREEE (reference sequence). The DNA of the CDR3 is TGTGCCAGCAGCTTGGGGGGGACTAGGGCCTTAACCACAGATACGCAGTATTTT. Translated: CASSLGGTRALTTDTQYF.

This chain joins TRBV28 and TRBJ2-2; D remains ambiguous. The CDR3 is made up of 13 amino acids. V was cut by 7 bases and J by 4 bases, with 10 bases left in between. The V gene's germline CDR1 is MDHEN and CDR2 SYDVKM. In nucleotides, the CDR3 is TGTGCCAGCACCCGGGTCGCCACCGGGGAGCTGTTTTTT. This sequence encodes CASTRVATGELFF.

The chain employs TRBV28 and TRBJ2-6, with TRBD2 matching over 13 bases. This CDR3 is 17 amino acids long. The V and J ends lost 5 bases and 3 bases, in that order; junction bases with no gene match: 4. Germline V gives CDR1 MDHEN, CDR2 SYDVKM. This CDR3 reads CASSTLAGGDGANVLTF. The CDR3 DNA sequence: TGTGCCAGCAGTACACTAGCGGGGGGGGATGGGGCCAACGTCCTGACTTTC.

The CDR3 coding sequence is TGTGCCAGCAGCTTGTCCATAGCCAAAAACATTCAGTACTTC. It specifies CASSLSIAKNIQYF. The chain has TRBV7-9 and TRBJ2-4; no reliable D call. V lost 3 bases and J 0 bases, leaving 6 bases between the germline ends. Germline V gene lookup returns CDR1 SEHNR and CDR2 FQNEAQ (reference sequence). The CDR3 has 14 amino acids.

The V gene is TRBV18, the J gene TRBJ2-6, with D unclear. The CDR3 has 15 amino acids. V was clipped by 1 base and J by 0 bases, with 4 bases between them. CDR1 and CDR2 (germline): KGHSH, LQKENI. CDR3 sequence (DNA): TGTGCCAGCTCACCACTGGCCTCTGGGGCCAACGTCCTGACTTTC. It translates to CASSPLASGANVLTF.

The V and J genes are TRBV6-5 and TRBJ2-1; a possible D gene is TRBD1 (5 bases). The CDR3 is 15 amino acids. V lost 3 bases and J lost 0, with 9 bases in between. The germline CDR1 and CDR2 sequences are MNHEY and SVGAGI. CDR3 coding DNA: TGTGCCAGCAGTTATCAGGGAAACTCCTACAATGAGCAGTTCTTC. This codes for CASSYQGNSYNEQFF.

The chain employs TRBV23-1 and TRBJ2-6; D is perhaps TRBD2 (7 bases). TRBV23-1 is flagged as an ORF with uncertain function. The CDR3 has 17 residues. V lost 6 bases to trimming and J lost 0 bases, with 15 bases between them. The CDR3 protein is CASSQGGGASGANVLTF. In DNA, the CDR3 is TGCGCCAGCAGCCAAGGGGGGGGAGCCTCTGGGGCCAACGTCCTGACTTTC.

This clone came up once. The chain uses TRBV9 and TRBJ1-3, with D possibly being TRBD1 (6 bases). Germline V gives CDR1 SGDLS, CDR2 YYNGEE. The V end lost 0 bases, the J end lost 0 bases, and 10 bases lay between the germline ends. The CDR3 runs 16 residues. DNA of the CDR3: TGTGCCAGCAGCGTAGGTGGGGGCGCCTCTGGAAACACCATATATTTT. It codes for CASSVGGGASGNTIYF. Drawing the rest from reference TRBV9 and TRBJ1-3, the complete variable domain is DSGVTQTPKHLITATGQRVTLRCSPRSGDLSVYWYQQSLDQGLQFLIQYYNGEERAKGNILERFSAQQFPDLHSELNLSSLELGDSALYFCASSVGGGASGNTIYFGEGSWLTVV.